This paragraph reports one T cell receptor beta chain. Its antigen is currently unknown. Terminally differentiated effector memory CD45RA+ cells were excluded by CCR7 positive selection of CD45RO-negative cells. This specimen comes from a study of shared clonotypes between healthy human individuals. Profiled with immunoSEQ multiplex PCR; TCRdb holds only in-frame clones, not every one. The sample has millions of clones; 90% to 95% are singletons. Study-level findings and limits: Among donors, clonotype sharing was expected to be affected by sequencing depth. Shared across four donors were around 5% of the naive CD4 clonotypes. Non-shared clonotypes showed lower generation probabilities than clonotypes common to all four donors.

The sample was naive CD8+ T cells from PBMCs. The source is a young man in good health. Some clones in this sample may be carry-over from other donors' samples.

In DNA, the CDR3 is TGTGCCAGCAGCGGGGGGCCAGGGGACACCGGGGAGCTGTTTTTT. Translating gives CASSGGPGDTGELFF. The chain uses TRBV5-4 and TRBJ2-2; D is perhaps TRBD1 or TRBD2 (6 bases each). Per germline, CDR1 SGHNT and CDR2 YYREEE (reference sequence). The CDR3 sequence is 15 residues long. With 4 bases removed from V and 3 bases from J, the gap between germline ends came to 13 bases. Supplemented by reference TRBV5-4 and TRBJ2-2, the full variable domain reads ETGVTQSPTHLIKTRGQQVTLRCSSQSGHNTVSWYQQALGQGPQFIFQYYREEENGRGNFPPRFSGLQFPNYSSELNVNALELDDSALYLCASSGGPGDTGELFFGEGSRLTVL.